The next 6 T cell receptor beta chains were all read from a single sample in a study of CD8+ T cells in alopecia areata. Investigators isolated RNA and reverse transcribed it into cDNA to act as the sequencing template. Measured with immunoSEQ multiplex PCR; TCRdb has only the in-frame clones, and not every one. Of about 270,000 clones listed, around 64% are singletons. The sample's treatment: oral pan-JAK inhibitor, 5-10 mg twice daily. Sequencing was performed on CD4+ T cells sorted from blood, taken at roughly week 53, from a patient treated with tofacitinib. The receptors come from a human donor with alopecia areata.

This clone showed up just once. CDR3 bases: TGTGCCAGCAGCCAAGAGGCAGGGACGAGCTCCTACGAGCAGTACTTC. It is translated as CASSQEAGTSSYEQYF. The chain is built from TRBV4-2 and TRBJ2-7; D is possibly TRBD1 or TRBD2 (5 bases each). The CDR3 is made up of 16 amino acids. Per the germline V gene, CDR1 is LGHNA and CDR2 is YNFKEQ. Deletions cut 0 bases from V and 0 bases from J, with 12 bases between.

At least ten counts were recorded for this clone. The CDR3 reads CAWSGVTARTGELFF. The CDR3 bases are TGTGCCTGGAGTGGGGTGACAGCCCGCACCGGGGAGCTGTTTTTT. The rearrangement links TRBV30 to TRBJ2-2, with D possibly matching TRBD1 (5 bases). Trimming shortened V by 1 base and J by 4 bases, and 13 bases separated the two germline ends. Germline lookup yields CDR1 GTSNPN and CDR2 SVGIG (reference sequence). The CDR3 has 15 amino acids. Using reference TRBV30 and TRBJ2-2 for the parts outside the CDR3, the full variable domain is SQTIHQWPATLVQPVGSPLSLECTVEGTSNPNLYWYRQAAGRGLQLLFYSVGIGQISSEVPQNLSASRPQDRQFILSSKKLLLSDSGFYLCAWSGVTARTGELFFGEGSRLTVL.

There are a few counts of this clone. The chain is built from TRBV5-4 and TRBJ2-3; D uncertain. The V end lost 0 bases, the J end lost 4 bases, and 6 bases lay between the germline ends. Germline CDR1 and CDR2: SGHNT and YYREEE (reference sequence). CDR3 length equals 13 residues. CDR3 DNA: TGTGCCAGCAGCTTGGAATGGGCAGATACGCAGTATTTT. Amino acid sequence: CASSLEWADTQYF.

The V gene is TRBV7-9, the J gene TRBJ2-3, with D perhaps TRBD2 (5 bases). Trimming pared 5 bases from V and 0 bases from J, leaving 9 bases between. CDR1 and CDR2 (germline): SEHNR, FQNEAQ (reference sequence). The CDR3 extends over 14 amino acids. CDR3 sequence: CASSPPGSTDTQYF. The CDR3 DNA sequence: TGTGCCAGCAGCCCGCCGGGAAGCACAGATACGCAGTATTTT.

The chain is built from TRBV4-1 and TRBJ2-6; D perhaps matches TRBD1 (6 bases). The CDR3 runs 17 residues. V lost 3 bases to trimming and J lost 0 bases, with 12 bases between them. Germline V lookup: CDR1 MGHRA, CDR2 YSYEKL. In DNA, the CDR3 is TGCGCCAGCAGCCACCGGGACACAACCTCTGGGGCCAACGTCCTGACTTTC. It translates to CASSHRDTTSGANVLTF.

This clone was seen more than once but under ten times. The chain carries TRBV30 and TRBJ1-2; D possibly corresponds to TRBD1 (6 bases). Germline CDR1 and CDR2: GTSNPN and SVGIG (reference sequence). The CDR3 extends over 15 amino acids. V was shortened by 8 bases and J by 0 bases, with 19 bases between the two germline ends. For the CDR3, the DNA is TGTGCCGAAGGGGGGGTGCGGACCTCTAACTATGGCTACACCTTC. Translating it yields CAEGGVRTSNYGYTF.